This T cell receptor beta chain was identified in a study of PD-1 blockade in classical Hodgkin lymphoma. Study-level background: A 3 mg/kg intravenous dose of nivolumab was received by patients every 2 weeks.

In regard to this clone: Its target is unknown.

Data came from immunoSEQ multiplex PCR; TCRdb stores just in-frame clones and leaves some out. The sample shows some 31,000 clones, 71% of them seen only once. General study results and limits: Lower baseline TCR diversity marked trial partial responders and progressors. CD4+ TCR diversity, unlike CD8+, rose significantly by C4D1.

In every patient, relapse followed autologous stem cell transplantation, while exposure to brentuximab vedotin differed. Complete response, partial response or progressive disease made up the best responses. This clonotype was obtained from a human donor with classical Hodgkin lymphoma. Source: peripheral blood mononuclear cells (PBMCs), taken before the second cycle of nivolumab.

The DNA of the CDR3 is TGCAGCGTTGTTTTGCCACTTCCCTATGGCTACACCTTC. Amino acids: CSVVLPLPYGYTF. The V call is TRBV29-1, the J call TRBJ1-2; the D is unclear. The germline V gene encodes CDR1 SQVTM and CDR2 ANQGSEA. V dropped 4 bases and J dropped 4 bases, with 13 bases sitting between them. The CDR3 runs to 13 residues. Based on the CDR3 plus reference TRBV29-1 and TRBJ1-2, the full variable domain is SAVISQKPSRDICQRGTSLTIQCQVDSQVTMMFWYRQQPGQSLTLIATANQGSEATYESGFVIDKFPISRPNLTFSTLTVSNMSPEDSSIYLCSVVLPLPYGYTFGSGTRLTVV.